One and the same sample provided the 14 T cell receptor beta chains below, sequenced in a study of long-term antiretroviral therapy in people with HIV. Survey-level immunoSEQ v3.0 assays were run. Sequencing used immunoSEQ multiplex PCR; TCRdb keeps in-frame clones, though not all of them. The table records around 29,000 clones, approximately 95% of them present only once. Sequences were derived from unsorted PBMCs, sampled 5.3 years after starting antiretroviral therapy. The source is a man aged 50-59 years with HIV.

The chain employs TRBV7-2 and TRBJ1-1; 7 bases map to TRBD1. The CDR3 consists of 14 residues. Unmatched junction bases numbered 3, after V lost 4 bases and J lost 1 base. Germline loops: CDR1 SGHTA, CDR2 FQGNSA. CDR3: CASSSTGANTEAFF. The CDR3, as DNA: TGTGCCAGCAGCTCCACAGGGGCGAACACTGAAGCTTTCTTT. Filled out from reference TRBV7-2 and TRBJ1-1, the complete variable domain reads GAGVSQSPSNKVTEKGKDVELRCDPISGHTALYWYRQSLGQGLEFLIYFQGNSAPDKSGLPSDRFSAERTGGSVSTLTIQRTQQEDSAVYLCASSSTGANTEAFFGQGTRLTVV.

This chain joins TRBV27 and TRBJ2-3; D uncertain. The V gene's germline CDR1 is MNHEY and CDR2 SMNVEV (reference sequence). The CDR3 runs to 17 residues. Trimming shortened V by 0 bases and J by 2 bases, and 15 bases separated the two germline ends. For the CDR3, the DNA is TGTGCCAGCAGTTTATCGTTGGGTTCGGGCTACACAGATACGCAGTATTTT. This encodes CASSLSLGSGYTDTQYF.

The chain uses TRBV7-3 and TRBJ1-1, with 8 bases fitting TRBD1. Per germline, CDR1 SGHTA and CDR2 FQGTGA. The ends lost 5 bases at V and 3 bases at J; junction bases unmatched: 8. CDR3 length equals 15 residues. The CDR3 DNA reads TGTGCCAGCAGCCCCAACAGGGGGGGCGACACTGAAGCTTTCTTT. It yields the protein CASSPNRGGDTEAFF.

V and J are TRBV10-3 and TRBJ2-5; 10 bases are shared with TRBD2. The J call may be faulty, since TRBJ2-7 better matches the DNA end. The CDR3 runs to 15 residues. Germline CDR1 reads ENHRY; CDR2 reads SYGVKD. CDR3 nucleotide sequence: TGTGCCATCAGTGAGGGTAGCGGGGGGCCCTACGAGCAGTACTTC. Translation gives CAISEGSGGPYEQYF.

CDR3 in DNA: TGTGCCATCAGCGCAGGGGGGCAGTACTATGGCTACACCTTC. Its translation: CAISAGGQYYGYTF. This sequence joins TRBV10-3 and TRBJ1-2; 7 bases map to TRBD1. The CDR3 is 14 amino acids. With V trimmed by 6 bases and J by 3 bases, 7 bases remained unmatched. The germline CDR1 and CDR2 sequences are ENHRY and SYGVKD.

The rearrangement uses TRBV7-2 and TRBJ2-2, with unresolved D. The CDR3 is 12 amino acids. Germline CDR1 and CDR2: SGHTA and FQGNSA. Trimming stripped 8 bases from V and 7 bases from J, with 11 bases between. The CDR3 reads CASSPVNGELFF. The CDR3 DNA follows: TGTGCCAGCTCCCCAGTAAACGGGGAGCTGTTTTTT.

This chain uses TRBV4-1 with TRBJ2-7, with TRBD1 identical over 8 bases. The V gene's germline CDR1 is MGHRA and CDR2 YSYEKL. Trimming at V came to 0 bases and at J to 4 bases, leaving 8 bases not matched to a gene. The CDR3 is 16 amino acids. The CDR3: CASSQDPGQEDYEQYF. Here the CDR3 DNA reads TGCGCCAGCAGCCAAGACCCGGGACAGGAAGATTACGAGCAGTACTTC.

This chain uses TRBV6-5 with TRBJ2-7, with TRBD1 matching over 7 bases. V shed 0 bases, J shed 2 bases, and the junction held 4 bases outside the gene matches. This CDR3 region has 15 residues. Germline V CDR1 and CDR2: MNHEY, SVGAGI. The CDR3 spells CASSYSATGPYEQYF. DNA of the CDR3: TGTGCCAGCAGTTACTCTGCGACAGGGCCCTACGAGCAGTACTTC.

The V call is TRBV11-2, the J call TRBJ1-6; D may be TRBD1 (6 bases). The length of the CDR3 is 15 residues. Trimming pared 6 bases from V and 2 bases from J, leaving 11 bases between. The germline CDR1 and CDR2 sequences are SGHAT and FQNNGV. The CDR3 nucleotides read TGTGCCAGCAGGACGACAGGAGCCTATAATTCACCCCTCCACTTT. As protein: CASRTTGAYNSPLHF.

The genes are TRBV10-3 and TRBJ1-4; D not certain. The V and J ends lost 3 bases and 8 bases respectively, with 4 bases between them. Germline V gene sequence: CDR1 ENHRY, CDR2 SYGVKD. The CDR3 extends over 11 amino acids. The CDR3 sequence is CAISENEKLFF. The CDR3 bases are TGTGCCATCAGTGAAAACGAAAAACTGTTTTTT.

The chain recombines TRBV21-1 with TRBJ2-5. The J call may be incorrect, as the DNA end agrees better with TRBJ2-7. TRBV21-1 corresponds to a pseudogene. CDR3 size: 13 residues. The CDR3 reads CASIVEGPYEQYF. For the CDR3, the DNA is TGTGCCAGCATTGTTGAAGGGCCCTACGAGCAGTACTTC.

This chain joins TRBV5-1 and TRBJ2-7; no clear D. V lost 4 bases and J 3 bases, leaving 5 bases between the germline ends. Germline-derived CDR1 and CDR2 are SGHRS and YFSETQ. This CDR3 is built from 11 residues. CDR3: CASSDSYEQYF. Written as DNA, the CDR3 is TGCGCCAGCAGCGATAGCTACGAGCAGTACTTC.

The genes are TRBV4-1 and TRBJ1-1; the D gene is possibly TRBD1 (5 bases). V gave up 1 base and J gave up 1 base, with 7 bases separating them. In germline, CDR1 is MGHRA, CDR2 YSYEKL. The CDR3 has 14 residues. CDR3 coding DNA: TGCGCCAGCAGCCAAGGGCAGGGGAACACTGAAGCTTTCTTT. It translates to CASSQGQGNTEAFF.

DNA of the CDR3: TGTGCCAGCAGCTCGGACAGGGCCTCCTACGAGCAGTACTTC. This codes for CASSSDRASYEQYF. The V and J genes are TRBV2 and TRBJ2-7, with TRBD1 identical over 8 bases. J was trimmed by 0 bases and V by 6 bases; bases with no gene match: 4. Germline CDR1 is SNHLY and CDR2 is FYNNEI. The CDR3 extends over 14 amino acids.